Listed below are T cell receptor beta chains from one sample, sequenced in a study of T-cell reconstitution after alpha-beta-depleted transplantation in children. TCRdb used MiXCR to reprocess the PCR reads, holding one entry per CDR3 protein. Seen here are roughly 300,000 distinct CDR3 sequences, more than 9% observed once, and the top ten hold 23%. Material: peripheral blood, obtained 180 days after TCRalphabeta/CD19-depleted stem cell transplant. The receptors shown here come from a male patient between 2 and 10 years old who had a stem cell transplant for chronic granulomatous disease, so the T cells may come from the graft donor. Both conserved end residues are part of each CDR3. The D gene is left open where the match is weak. Clone size is not always given. Where it is, it says once, few, many or a class for expanded clones.

clone size,V gene,D gene,J gene,CDR3 protein,CDR3 DNA
many,TRBV5-6,.,TRBJ2-4,CASSGDVENIQYF,TGTGCCAGCAGCGGGGATGTGGAAAACATTCAGTACTTC
many,TRBV4-1,.,TRBJ2-2,CASSQVSQKQGAGELFF,TGCGCCAGCAGCCAAGTGTCCCAAAAACAGGGTGCCGGGGAGCTGTTTTTT
.,TRBV5-1,.,TRBJ2-5,CANSLQETQYF,TGCGCCAACAGCTTGCAAGAGACCCAGTACTTC
many,TRBV29-1,TRBD1,TRBJ2-7,CSVSKNRGSYEQYF,TGCAGCGTTTCGAAGAACAGGGGGTCATACGAGCAGTACTTC
many,TRBV3-1,TRBD1,TRBJ2-5,CASSQVETGLEETQYF,TGTGCCAGCAGCCAAGTTGAGACAGGGTTAGAAGAGACCCAGTACTTC
many,TRBV5-5,.,TRBJ2-3,CASSLPDTQYF,TGTGCCAGCAGCTTGCCGGATACGCAGTATTTT
many,TRBV27,TRBD2,TRBJ2-1,CASSFPSVAGKASYNEQFF,TGTGCCAGCAGTTTCCCGTCTGTAGCGGGTAAGGCGTCCTACAATGAGCAGTTCTTC
many,TRBV20-1,.,TRBJ1-2,CSADPDRVYGYTF,TGCAGTGCGGATCCCGACCGGGTCTATGGCTACACCTTC
many,TRBV12-3/TRBV12-4,TRBD2,TRBJ2-3,CASSTGLAGGLDTQYF,TGTGCCAGCAGTACCGGACTAGCGGGGGGTTTAGATACGCAGTATTTT
many,TRBV5-1,.,TRBJ2-1,CASRSDGYNEQFF,TGCGCCAGCAGGTCGGACGGATACAATGAGCAGTTCTTC
many,TRBV5-1,TRBD1,TRBJ2-5,CASSLDRGQSQYF,TGCGCCAGCAGCTTGGACAGGGGGCAGTCCCAGTACTTC
many,TRBV20-1,TRBD2,TRBJ2-7,CSATTSGKSYEQYF,TGCAGTGCAACGACTAGCGGAAAGTCCTACGAGCAGTACTTC
.,TRBV20-1,TRBD2,TRBJ2-7,CSANSASGTSYEQYF,TGCAGTGCGAATTCGGCTAGCGGAACCTCCTACGAGCAGTACTTC
.,TRBV12-3/TRBV12-4,.,TRBJ2-2,CAGSLVGGTGELFF,TGTGCCGGCAGTTTGGTAGGGGGCACCGGGGAGCTGTTTTTT
many,TRBV5-4,.,TRBJ2-5,CASSGQGGSETQYF,TGTGCCAGCAGCGGGCAGGGGGGGTCCGAGACCCAGTACTTC
many,TRBV5-1,TRBD1,TRBJ1-2,CASSLGAGTVNYGYTF,TGCGCCAGCAGCTTGGGTGCCGGGACAGTAAACTATGGCTACACCTTC
many,TRBV7-8,.,TRBJ1-2,CASGTLTNYGYTF,TGTGCCAGCGGGACTCTAACTAACTATGGCTACACCTTC
many,TRBV20-1,.,TRBJ2-1,CSARDPFGGYSYNEQFF,TGCAGTGCTAGAGATCCCTTCGGCGGGTACTCCTACAATGAGCAGTTCTTC
many,TRBV29-1,.,TRBJ2-7,CSARRGQSYEQYF,TGCAGCGCCCGAAGGGGTCAATCCTACGAGCAGTACTTC
many,TRBV6-1,.,TRBJ2-3,CASSEPQRSTDTQYF,TGTGCCAGCAGTGAACCCCAGAGGAGCACAGATACGCAGTATTTT
many,TRBV20-1,.,TRBJ1-5,CSARATPSQPQHF,TGCAGTGCTAGAGCCACCCCAAGCCAGCCCCAGCATTTT
.,TRBV20-1,TRBD2,TRBJ2-2,CSAVPGLAPGELFF,TGCAGTGCAGTTCCGGGACTAGCGCCCGGGGAGCTGTTTTTT
many,TRBV4-1,TRBD2,TRBJ2-1,CASSQDPSGEPYNEQFF,TGCGCCAGCAGCCAAGATCCTAGCGGGGAACCCTACAATGAGCAGTTCTTC
few,TRBV21-1,.,TRBJ2-6,CASSTSQRRSGGTGTNSGANVLTF,TGTGCCAGCAGCACCTCCCAGCGCCGCTCCGGCGGGACAGGAACAAACTCTGGGGCCAACGTCCTGACTTTC
many,TRBV30,.,TRBJ2-7,CACPTAGSPYEQYF,TGTGCCTGCCCCACGGCAGGGAGTCCCTACGAGCAGTACTTC
many,TRBV20-1,.,TRBJ2-3,CSAVPSTGKTQYF,TGCAGTGCTGTACCATCGACTGGCAAGACGCAGTATTTT
many,TRBV20-1,TRBD2,TRBJ2-7,CSASLAGVREQYF,TGCAGTGCTAGCCTAGCGGGAGTGAGGGAGCAGTACTTC
many,TRBV30,.,TRBJ1-6,CAWSVWPSSYNSPLHF,TGTGCCTGGAGTGTTTGGCCTAGCTCCTATAATTCACCCCTCCACTTT
many,TRBV20-1,.,TRBJ2-3,CSARVVGREADTQYF,TGCAGTGCTAGAGTGGTTGGGAGAGAGGCAGATACGCAGTATTTT